One and the same sample provided the 32 T cell receptor beta chains below, sequenced in a study of molecular identifiers for immune sequencing clone quantification. MiXCR, run by TCRdb on the PCR reads, gives a single entry per CDR3 protein. The sample holds roughly 320,000 distinct CDR3 sequences, 24% seen once. Sequenced sample: naive CD8+ T cells from blood, with Jurkat cell RNA spiked in. This sample's subset: FACS-sorted CD8+CD4-CCR7+CD45RA+ naive T cells. The receptors here all came from a human donor in good health. Some libraries in this study had Jurkat cell RNA spiked in.

This clonotype was observed a handful of times. The chain uses TRBV4-1 and TRBJ2-3; 12 bases line up with TRBD1. CDR3 length equals 18 residues. After removal of 3 bases from V and 4 bases from J, the junction contained 11 bases not matched to a gene. Germline CDR1 is MGHRA and CDR2 is YSYEKL. The CDR3: CASSQQTGTGGWADTQYF. CDR3 coding DNA: TGCGCCAGCAGCCAGCAAACCGGGACAGGGGGCTGGGCAGATACGCAGTATTTT.

This chain uses TRBV27 with TRBJ1-2, with D unclear. The CDR3 is made up of 13 amino acids. V lost 6 bases, J lost 4 bases, and 12 bases lay in between. CDR1 is MNHEY, CDR2 SMNVEV, per germline (reference sequence). Written as DNA, the CDR3 is TGTGCCAGCAGGCCGCCGGGCGGCTATGGCTACACCTTC. This codes for CASRPPGGYGYTF.

A remark on this clonotype: Just one base apart from a much larger clone, this may be a read error. The gene calls are TRBV7-2 and TRBJ2-1, with TRBD2 matching 9 bases. The germline CDR1 and CDR2 sequences are SGHTA and FQGNSA. The CDR3 consists of 13 residues. V gave up 4 bases and J gave up 13 bases; unmatched junction bases: 8. Here the CDR3 DNA reads TGTGCCAGCAGCTCAGTGGTAGCGGGGGATCAGTTCTTC. It encodes CASSSVVAGDQFF.

The V and J genes are TRBV18 and TRBJ2-3; 8 bases are shared with TRBD2. V shed 0 bases and J 3 bases; nucleotides not matched to a gene: 5. The CDR3 runs 16 residues. CDR1 is KGHSH, CDR2 LQKENI, per germline. The CDR3 reads CASSPPGLEATDTQYF. The CDR3 nucleotides are TGTGCCAGCTCACCACCGGGACTAGAGGCAACAGATACGCAGTATTTT.

Many counts were recorded for this clonotype. The V gene is TRBV7-2, the J gene TRBJ2-3; maybe TRBD1 (6 bases). V lost 2 bases and J lost 2, with 17 bases in between. The germline V gene has CDR1 SGHTA and CDR2 FQGNSA. This CDR3 comprises 17 residues. The CDR3 coding sequence is TGTGCCAGCAGCTTATCCGTACGGACAGCCTACACAGATACGCAGTATTTT. This gives the protein CASSLSVRTAYTDTQYF.

Comment on this clonotype: The CDR3 end shows no conserved phenylalanine or tryptophan, and so a read error is likely. The V and J genes are TRBV5-1 and TRBJ2-5; TRBD2 is a possible D gene (6 bases). There are 15 residues in the CDR3. Germline CDR1 reads SGHRS; CDR2 reads YFSETQ. In DNA form, the CDR3 reads TGCGCCAGCAGCTTGAATGGGGACTTACAAGGGACCCAGTACCTC. Encoded protein: CASSLNGDLQGTQYL.

This clonotype was detected many times. CDR3 amino acids: CASSYSTGYVGELFF. CDR3 nucleotides: TGTGCCAGCAGTTACTCGACCGGTTACGTCGGGGAGCTGTTTTTT. The V and J genes are TRBV6-5 and TRBJ2-2; no firm D call. CDR1 is MNHEY and CDR2 is SVGAGI in the germline V gene. The CDR3 covers 15 residues. V lost 0 bases and J 7 bases, leaving 12 bases between the germline ends.

This clonotype occurred many times. The chain has TRBV29-1 and TRBJ2-5; D not resolved. V dropped 6 bases and J dropped 1 base, with 12 bases sitting between them. The CDR3 sequence is 13 residues long. The germline V gene has CDR1 SQVTM and CDR2 ANQGSEA. The CDR3 sequence is CSVRDWTQETQYF. CDR3 bases: TGCAGCGTCCGTGATTGGACCCAAGAGACCCAGTACTTC.

Concerning this clonotype: Germline is not matched at one junction end, which may reflect a read error. The chain links TRBV4-3 to TRBJ1-3, with D possibly TRBD1 on 5 matching bases. The CDR3 loop spans 16 amino acids. CDR1 LGHNA and CDR2 YSLEER come from the germline V gene. The CDR3 here is CASSQARGGNGDTIYF. CDR3 nucleotides: TGCGCCAGCAGCCAAGCCCGGGGGGGAAATGGAGACACCATATATTTT.

At least ten counts were recorded for this clonotype. This rearrangement joins TRBV28 to TRBJ1-5; perhaps TRBD1 as D (6 bases). Germline V gene data show CDR1 as MDHEN and CDR2 as SYDVKM. This CDR3 is built from 16 residues. V was shortened by 3 bases and J by 4 bases, with 16 bases between the two germline ends. The CDR3 nucleotides are TGTGCCAGCAGTTTGTCCCTCGGGACACCTAATCAGCCCCAGCATTTT. Protein product: CASSLSLGTPNQPQHF. Full variable domain (outside the CDR3, taken from reference TRBV28 and TRBJ1-5): DVKVTQSSRYLVKRTGEKVFLECVQDMDHENMFWYRQDPGLGLRLIYFSYDVKMKEKGDIPEGYSVSREKKERFSLILESASTNQTSMYLCASSLSLGTPNQPQHFGDGTRLSIL.

This clonotype was seen repeatedly, ten times or more. The chain has TRBV29-1 and TRBJ2-3; 10 positions agree with TRBD1. The length of the CDR3 is 16 residues. Germline lookup yields CDR1 SQVTM and CDR2 ANQGSEA. CDR3 in DNA: TGCAGTCCTACCTGGGGACAGGGGTGTCGCACAGATACGCAGTATTTT. Amino acids: CSPTWGQGCRTDTQYF.

This clonotype was detected ten times or more. The gene calls are TRBV4-1 and TRBJ2-3; possible D gene TRBD2, 5 bases. The CDR3 loop spans 17 amino acids. Trimming left V 0 bases short and J 2 bases short, with 15 bases between. In germline, CDR1 is MGHRA, CDR2 YSYEKL. This chain's CDR3 is CASSQDGGGWATDTQYF. DNA for the CDR3: TGCGCCAGCAGCCAAGACGGAGGCGGTTGGGCCACAGATACGCAGTATTTT.

In its sample, this clonotype was seen a few times. The chain links TRBV20-1 to TRBJ2-7; D is ambiguous. CDR3 size: 13 residues. Looked up from germline, CDR1 is DFQATT and CDR2 is SNEGSKA (reference sequence). V was shortened by 3 bases and J by 0 bases, with 9 bases between the two germline ends. CDR3 residues: CSASTGFSYEQYF. As DNA, the CDR3 is TGCAGTGCTAGTACTGGATTCTCCTACGAGCAGTACTTC.

This clonotype was detected many times. The V call is TRBV28, the J call TRBJ2-7; D gene unclear. The CDR3 has 12 residues. V was clipped by 8 bases and J by 0 bases, with 8 bases between them. From germline, CDR1 is MDHEN and CDR2 SYDVKM. CDR3 residues: CASGISSYEQYF. CDR3 DNA: TGTGCCAGCGGTATTAGCTCCTACGAGCAGTACTTC.

On this clonotype itself: The CDR3 does not end in the conserved phenylalanine or tryptophan, so this is likely a read error. This sequence joins TRBV2 and TRBJ1-6, with 8 bases lining up with TRBD1. This CDR3 comprises 18 residues. The junction had 10 bases not matched to a gene; V was cut back by 6 bases and J by 0 bases. From germline, CDR1 is SNHLY and CDR2 FYNNEI. In DNA, the CDR3 is TGTGCCAGCAGGAAGGACAGGGATACGAGCTCCTATAATTCACCCCTCCACCTT. Translated, it gives CASRKDRDTSSYNSPLHL.

There are many counts of this clonotype. The chain has TRBV29-1 and TRBJ1-1; D is undetermined. The CDR3 is 10 amino acids. Germline values: CDR1 SQVTM, CDR2 ANQGSEA. V lost 3 bases and J lost 5, with 4 bases in between. The CDR3 region is CSVELTEAFF. In DNA, the CDR3 is TGCAGCGTTGAGCTTACTGAAGCTTTCTTT. Full variable domain (missing parts from reference TRBV29-1 and TRBJ1-1): SAVISQKPSRDICQRGTSLTIQCQVDSQVTMMFWYRQQPGQSLTLIATANQGSEATYESGFVIDKFPISRPNLTFSTLTVSNMSPEDSSIYLCSVELTEAFFGQGTRLTVV.

The chain links TRBV7-9 to TRBJ2-7; no definite D call. The V gene's germline CDR1 is SEHNR and CDR2 FQNEAQ (reference sequence). Trimming left V 2 bases short and J 3 bases short, with 11 bases between. The CDR3 is 14 residues long. The CDR3 loop reads CASSLPGPDYEQYF. The CDR3 DNA is TGTGCCAGCAGCTTACCTGGACCCGACTACGAGCAGTACTTC.

The chain uses TRBV12-3 or TRBV12-4 and TRBJ2-3, with no clear D. The ends were cut back, 0 bases at V and 0 bases at J, with 4 bases in the middle. The CDR3 is made up of 14 amino acids. In nucleotides, the CDR3 is TGTGCCAGCAGTTTAGCGATAAGCACAGATACGCAGTATTTT. Protein product: CASSLAISTDTQYF.

This clonotype was seen ten or more times. The gene calls are TRBV4-3 and TRBJ1-1, with D perhaps TRBD1 (6 bases). Trimming removed 0 bases at V and 4 bases at J, with 9 bases between. The CDR3 totals 14 residues. Germline CDR1 LGHNA, CDR2 YSLEER. CDR3 sequence: CASSQDRGFTEAFF. The CDR3 DNA reads as TGCGCCAGCAGCCAAGATAGGGGGTTCACTGAAGCTTTCTTT.

Concerning this clonotype: This may be a read error: a much more frequent sequence differs by one nucleotide. The CDR3 sequence: CAGSPTGADQPQHF. CDR3 coding DNA: TGTGCCGGCAGCCCGACAGGGGCGGATCAGCCCCAGCATTTT. The chain has TRBV9 and TRBJ1-5; 8 bases align to TRBD1. The germline gives CDR1 SGDLS, CDR2 YYNGEE. CDR3 length equals 14 residues.

This chain joins TRBV6-2 or TRBV6-3 and TRBJ1-5, with a weak D call TRBD1 (5 bases). Trimming took off 2 bases at V and 7 bases at J, with 24 bases between the two ends. CDR3 length: 18 residues. Germline V gene data show CDR1 as MNHEY and CDR2 as SVGEGT. CDR3 region: CASSYALRDYQVVQPQHF. The CDR3 coding sequence is TGTGCCAGCAGTTACGCTTTACGGGACTACCAGGTGGTCCAGCCCCAGCATTTT.

The chain recombines TRBV4-3 with TRBJ2-3; 7 nucleotides agree with TRBD1. There are 16 residues in the CDR3. Germline CDR1 LGHNA, CDR2 YSLEER. J lost 1 base, V lost 0 bases, and 4 bases had no gene match. The CDR3 DNA is TGCGCCAGCAGCCAAGATAGGGACAGAGGCACAGATACGCAGTATTTT. Amino acids: CASSQDRDRGTDTQYF.

This clonotype showed up many times. The chain uses TRBV29-1 and TRBJ2-2; D is undetermined. With 0 bases removed from V and 7 bases from J, the gap between germline ends came to 9 bases. Germline CDR1 SQVTM, CDR2 ANQGSEA. The CDR3 runs 13 residues. The CDR3, as DNA: TGCAGCGTTGAAGATCCCACGAACGGGGAGCTGTTTTTT. Translation gives CSVEDPTNGELFF.

The chain links TRBV6-2 or TRBV6-3 to TRBJ1-1; possible D gene TRBD1, 5 bases. The CDR3 has 15 residues. Trimming shortened V by 2 bases and J by 10 bases, and 20 bases separated the two germline ends. CDR1 is MNHEY and CDR2 is SVGEGT in the germline V gene. CDR3 sequence (DNA): TGTGCCAGCAGTTACGGGGCGCAACTGACGGTTGGAGCTTTCTTT. Protein sequence: CASSYGAQLTVGAFF.

Ten or more counts support this clonotype. The chain recombines TRBV4-3 with TRBJ2-7; unclear D gene. This CDR3 comprises 13 residues. Per germline, CDR1 LGHNA and CDR2 YSLEER. Trimming took off 0 bases at V and 4 bases at J, with 7 bases between the two ends. The CDR3 DNA is TGCGCCAGCAGCCAAGATGTCGGGTACGAGCAGTACTTC. Its translation is CASSQDVGYEQYF.

This clonotype showed up many times. The chain uses TRBV4-1 and TRBJ2-7, with D unresolved. Germline assignment: CDR1 MGHRA and CDR2 YSYEKL. The CDR3 spans 15 residues. Trimming left V 4 bases short and J 2 bases short, with 15 bases between. This CDR3 is CASSPLPSLTYEQYF. In DNA form, the CDR3 reads TGCGCCAGCAGCCCCTTGCCCTCCCTAACCTACGAGCAGTACTTC.

This clonotype appeared many times. CDR3 region: CSVEGSGGTDTQYF. CDR3 bases: TGCAGCGTTGAAGGTAGCGGGGGAACAGATACGCAGTATTTT. This chain joins TRBV29-1 and TRBJ2-3, with 9 bases matching TRBD2. CDR3 length equals 14 residues. Germline V gives CDR1 SQVTM, CDR2 ANQGSEA. Trimming took 1 base from V and 3 from J; bases not matched to a gene: 2.

A few counts support this clonotype. The chain has TRBV6-1 and TRBJ2-3; 11 bases are a match to TRBD2. Trimming took 3 bases from V and 4 from J; bases not matched to a gene: 3. CDR3 size: 15 residues. The germline gives CDR1 MNHNS, CDR2 SASEGT. For the CDR3, the DNA is TGTGCCAGCAGTGATAGCGGGGGGGCATCAGATACGCAGTATTTT. It specifies CASSDSGGASDTQYF.

Note on this clonotype: Just one base apart from a much larger clone, this may be a read error. J is TRBJ2-5 and V is TRBV6-5; D possibly corresponds to TRBD2 (5 bases). This CDR3 comprises 13 residues. Germline lookup yields CDR1 MNHEY and CDR2 SVGAGI. The CDR3 DNA reads as TGTGCCAGCACCGAACTGAGCGGAGAGGCCCAGTACTTC. This translates into CASTELSGEAQYF.

There are many counts of this clonotype. This chain links TRBV7-9 with TRBJ2-7; 7 bases agree with TRBD1. The J segment lost 4 bases and the V segment lost 1 base, leaving 7 bases of the junction unmatched. Germline lookup yields CDR1 SEHNR and CDR2 FQNEAQ (reference sequence). The CDR3 is 15 amino acids. The CDR3 region is CASSLVPTGEYEQYF. Written as DNA, the CDR3 is TGTGCCAGCAGCTTAGTTCCAACAGGGGAGTACGAGCAGTACTTC.

This clonotype has just a few counts. This chain joins TRBV19 and TRBJ1-1; a possible D gene is TRBD1 (6 bases). Per the germline V gene, CDR1 is LNHDA and CDR2 is SQIVND (reference sequence). This CDR3 is 14 amino acids long. V was shortened by 6 bases and J by 0 bases, with 11 bases between the two germline ends. CDR3 protein: CASSKGGMNTEAFF. CDR3 in DNA: TGTGCCAGTAGCAAGGGGGGGATGAACACTGAAGCTTTCTTT.

This clonotype showed up many times. The chain has TRBV19 and TRBJ2-7; D not certain. Deletions cut 5 bases from V and 0 bases from J, with 11 bases between. In germline, CDR1 is LNHDA, CDR2 SQIVND (reference sequence). The CDR3 consists of 14 residues. The CDR3 region is CASSSWTASYEQYF. CDR3 bases: TGTGCCAGTAGTTCGTGGACGGCCTCCTACGAGCAGTACTTC.